The 28 T cell receptor beta chains reported below all come from one sample, sequenced in a study of blood T cell repertoires in COVID-19. The protocol was immunoSEQ multiplex PCR, while the TCRdb copy is restricted to in-frame clones and leaves out a portion. This sample yields roughly 430,000 clones, of which 88% are seen a single time; 2% to 2.5% belongs to the top ten. The sample taken for sequencing was PBMCs or T cells enriched from blood (not recorded which). The receptors were sampled from a woman between 40 and 50 years old with acute COVID-19.

The chain uses TRBV20-1 and TRBJ2-7, with 8 bases that match TRBD2. This CDR3 is 13 amino acids long. Trimming removed 3 bases from V and 5 bases from J; junction bases left unmatched: 6. The germline V gene has CDR1 DFQATT and CDR2 SNEGSKA (reference sequence). CDR3 protein: CSASYGRANEQYF. The CDR3 DNA reads TGCAGTGCTAGTTACGGGAGGGCAAACGAGCAGTACTTC.

The chain links TRBV23-1 to TRBJ1-1; weak D call: TRBD1 (5 bases). TRBV23-1 is recorded as an ORF, its role being uncertain. V was shortened by 10 bases and J by 5 bases, with 23 bases between the two germline ends. The CDR3 has 15 amino acids. The CDR3 DNA sequence: TGCGCCAAAAGTCGACAGACGGGCATGGGGACTGAAGCTTTCTTT. Translated, it gives CAKSRQTGMGTEAFF.

V usage is TRBV29-1 and J usage is TRBJ1-5, with D perhaps TRBD1 (6 bases). V shed 0 bases and J shed 9 bases, with 12 bases lying between them. The CDR3 loop spans 13 amino acids. Germline V gives CDR1 SQVTM, CDR2 ANQGSEA. The CDR3 sequence is CSVEEVKGGPQHF. In nucleotides, the CDR3 is TGCAGCGTTGAAGAAGTCAAAGGGGGGCCCCAGCATTTT.

V usage is TRBV9 and J usage is TRBJ1-3, with D possibly matching TRBD1 (6 bases). This CDR3 is 17 amino acids long. Trimming took off 0 bases at V and 2 bases at J, with 15 bases between the two ends. The germline V gene encodes CDR1 SGDLS and CDR2 YYNGEE. The CDR3 sequence is CASSVEQGPRTGNTIYF. The CDR3 region has the DNA TGTGCCAGCAGCGTAGAGCAGGGGCCGCGGACTGGAAACACCATATATTTT. Complete variable domain (other parts from reference TRBV9 and TRBJ1-3): DSGVTQTPKHLITATGQRVTLRCSPRSGDLSVYWYQQSLDQGLQFLIQYYNGEERAKGNILERFSAQQFPDLHSELNLSSLELGDSALYFCASSVEQGPRTGNTIYFGEGSWLTVV.

The rearrangement links TRBV18 to TRBJ1-2; TRBD1 matches at 9 bases. J gave up 6 bases and V 6 bases, and 8 bases lay outside the gene matches. Germline V gene lookup returns CDR1 KGHSH and CDR2 LQKENI. The CDR3 sequence is 14 residues long. CDR3 DNA sequence: TGTGCCAGCTCCCGGGCACAGGGGGCAAATGGCTACACCTTC. Translated, it gives CASSRAQGANGYTF. Drawing the rest from reference TRBV18 and TRBJ1-2, the complete variable domain is NAGVMQNPRHLVRRRGQEARLRCSPMKGHSHVYWYRQLPEEGLKFMVYLQKENIIDESGMPKERFSAEFPKEGPSILRIQQVVRGDSAAYFCASSRAQGANGYTFGSGTRLTVV.

The rearrangement joins TRBV24-1 to TRBJ2-5; maybe TRBD1 (6 bases). The J call may be faulty, since TRBJ2-7 better matches the DNA end. The CDR3 runs 13 residues. The germline V gene has CDR1 KGHDR and CDR2 SFDVKD. The CDR3: CATIRPGHHEQYF. CDR3 nucleotide sequence: TGTGCCACCATAAGACCGGGACACCACGAGCAGTACTTC.

This chain joins TRBV5-4 and TRBJ2-2; 8 bases align to TRBD1. The germline V gene has CDR1 SGHNT and CDR2 YYREEE (reference sequence). This CDR3 has 15 amino acids. The J segment lost 5 bases and the V segment lost 9 bases, leaving 12 bases of the junction unmatched. CDR3 amino acids: CAMRTGTGGTGELFF. The CDR3 region has the DNA TGTGCCATGCGAACCGGGACAGGAGGGACCGGGGAGCTGTTTTTT.

V is TRBV18 and J is TRBJ2-6; D might be TRBD1 (5 bases). The CDR3 is made up of 15 amino acids. Germline CDR1 and CDR2: KGHSH and LQKENI. V dropped 1 base and J dropped 9 bases, with 13 bases sitting between them. In DNA form, the CDR3 reads TGTGCCAGCTCACCACTTCAGGGATTTGACAACGTCCTGACTTTC. This translates into CASSPLQGFDNVLTF. Full variable domain (remainder filled in from reference TRBV18 and TRBJ2-6): NAGVMQNPRHLVRRRGQEARLRCSPMKGHSHVYWYRQLPEEGLKFMVYLQKENIIDESGMPKERFSAEFPKEGPSILRIQQVVRGDSAAYFCASSPLQGFDNVLTFGAGSRLTVL.

The V call is TRBV2, the J call TRBJ1-5; no clear D gene. CDR1 is SNHLY and CDR2 is FYNNEI in the germline V gene. V lost 5 bases and J lost 3, with 11 bases in between. The length of the CDR3 is 14 residues. CDR3 in DNA: TGTGCCAGCAGTAAAGACGGTTTCAATCAGCCCCAGCATTTT. Protein product: CASSKDGFNQPQHF. The full variable domain, completed using reference TRBV2 and TRBJ1-5, is EPEVTQTPSHQVTQMGQEVILRCVPISNHLYFYWYRQILGQKVEFLVSFYNNEISEKSEIFDDQFSVERPDGSNFTLKIRSTKLEDSAMYFCASSKDGFNQPQHFGDGTRLSIL.

V usage is TRBV11-3 and J usage is TRBJ2-2; no clear D gene. From germline, CDR1 is SGHNT and CDR2 YENEEA. The CDR3 runs 14 residues. Trimming stripped 4 bases from V and 7 bases from J, with 13 bases between. This CDR3 reads CASSSRSRGGELFF. The DNA for the CDR3 is TGTGCCAGCAGCTCCCGTTCCCGCGGCGGGGAGCTGTTTTTT.

The J gene is TRBJ1-1, the V gene TRBV6-6, with a possible D match to TRBD1 (5 bases). Between the trimmed V and J ends, which lost 2 bases and 0 bases, there was a span of 13 bases. The CDR3 loop spans 16 amino acids. CDR1 and CDR2 (germline): MNHNY, SVGAGI (reference sequence). The CDR3 sequence is CASSYPYRRLNTEAFF. The CDR3 region has the DNA TGTGCCAGCAGTTACCCATACAGGCGATTGAACACTGAAGCTTTCTTT.

The chain uses TRBV29-1 and TRBJ2-1; a possible D gene is TRBD2 (5 bases). Germline loops: CDR1 SQVTM, CDR2 ANQGSEA. Between the trimmed V and J ends, which lost 4 bases and 5 bases, there was a span of 15 bases. The CDR3 is made up of 14 amino acids. The CDR3 DNA sequence: TGCAGCGTTGGTCACGGGGTGGTAAACAATGAGCAGTTCTTC. Translating gives CSVGHGVVNNEQFF.

The CDR3 DNA follows: TGTGCCACCAGCTTCTCGGGACAGGGGGCATGGGAGCAGTACTTC. It specifies CATSFSGQGAWEQYF. This chain joins TRBV15 and TRBJ2-7; 12 nucleotides line up with TRBD1. Germline assignment: CDR1 LNHNV and CDR2 YYDKDF (reference sequence). This CDR3 has 15 residues. V was clipped by 5 bases and J by 7 bases; unmatched bases: 9.

As to this clone: At one end the junction does not follow the germline gene, possibly because of a read error. The chain recombines TRBV7-8 with TRBJ2-7; 11 bases are shared with TRBD1. The CDR3 is 16 residues long. The germline CDR1 and CDR2 sequences are SGHVS and FQNEAQ. The CDR3 bases are TGTGCCAGCAGCTTACTGGGGACAGGGGGATCCTCCGAGCAGTACTTC. Its protein is CASSLLGTGGSSEQYF. Complete variable domain (other parts from reference TRBV7-8 and TRBJ2-7): GAGVSQSPRYKVAKRGQDVALRCDPISGHVSLFWYQQALGQGPEFLTYFQNEAQLDKSGLPSDRFFAERPEGSVSTLKIQRTQQEDSAVYLCASSLLGTGGSSEQYFGPGTRLTVT.

The rearrangement uses TRBV2 and TRBJ1-3, with TRBD1 matching over 8 bases. Germline CDR1 is SNHLY and CDR2 is FYNNEI. CDR3 length: 15 amino acids. V lost 6 bases, J lost 4 bases, and 8 bases stayed unmatched. CDR3 in amino acids: CASRGLGQGGNTIYF. Written as DNA, the CDR3 is TGTGCCAGCAGGGGTCTAGGACAGGGAGGAAACACCATATATTTT.

The chain combines TRBV7-7 with TRBJ2-3, with a possible D match to TRBD2 (6 bases). Germline loops: CDR1 SSHAT, CDR2 FNYEAQ (reference sequence). There are 15 residues in the CDR3. The V end lost 3 bases, the J end lost 2 bases, and 12 bases lay between the germline ends. CDR3 nucleotides: TGTGCCAGCAGCTTGGGACTGCAGTACACAGATACGCAGTATTTT. It encodes CASSLGLQYTDTQYF.

The chain couples TRBV4-1 to TRBJ2-1, with 8 bases matching TRBD1. The V segment lost 1 base and the J segment 5 bases; nucleotides outside the gene matches: 10. CDR3 length equals 17 residues. CDR1 MGHRA and CDR2 YSYEKL come from the germline V gene. The CDR3 DNA follows: TGCGCCAGCAGCCAAGGGACAGGGCGGAGTAGGAACAATGAGCAGTTCTTC. Translating gives CASSQGTGRSRNNEQFF.

The CDR3: CASLTGNTEAFF. The DNA for the CDR3 is TGTGCCAGCCTGACAGGGAACACTGAAGCTTTCTTT. The chain links TRBV19 to TRBJ1-1; TRBD1 is a possible D gene (6 bases). The germline V gene has CDR1 LNHDA and CDR2 SQIVND (reference sequence). Trimming took 9 bases from V and 1 from J, leaving 9 bases between them. CDR3 length: 12 amino acids.

CDR3 amino acids: CASSLLQGMIGELFF. CDR3 sequence (DNA): TGCGCCAGCAGCTTGCTACAGGGGATGATCGGGGAGCTGTTTTTT. The rearrangement joins TRBV5-1 to TRBJ2-2, with 7 bases that match TRBD1. This CDR3 is built from 15 residues. Unmatched junction bases numbered 7, after V lost 1 base and J lost 7 bases. From germline, CDR1 is SGHRS and CDR2 YFSETQ.

V is TRBV9 and J is TRBJ1-2, with 7 nucleotides matching TRBD1. This CDR3 region has 14 residues. The ends lost 1 base at V and 4 bases at J; junction bases unmatched: 4. Per the germline V gene, CDR1 is SGDLS and CDR2 is YYNGEE. CDR3 region: CASSVTGQAYGYTF. DNA for the CDR3: TGTGCCAGCAGCGTAACTGGACAGGCCTATGGCTACACCTTC.

In its sample, this clone was seen a few times. This sequence joins TRBV19 and TRBJ1-4, with 11 bases that match TRBD1. Germline V gene data show CDR1 as LNHDA and CDR2 as SQIVND (reference sequence). This CDR3 has 14 amino acids. V dropped 3 bases and J dropped 8; count of bases not matched to a gene: 2. The CDR3 sequence: CASSMGQGEEKLFF. The CDR3 bases are TGTGCCAGTAGTATGGGACAGGGGGAAGAAAAACTGTTTTTT.

The chain joins TRBV11-2 to TRBJ2-5; 7 nucleotides match TRBD1. Germline V gives CDR1 SGHAT, CDR2 FQNNGV. V lost 5 bases and J lost 1; bases outside the gene matches: 4. The CDR3 is 14 amino acids. CDR3 residues: CASSPGTVQETQYF. CDR3 nucleotide sequence: TGTGCCAGCAGCCCGGGGACAGTCCAAGAGACCCAGTACTTC.

This sequence joins TRBV30 and TRBJ1-6; D is uncertain. The CDR3 extends over 14 amino acids. Germline CDR1 and CDR2: GTSNPN and SVGIG (reference sequence). V lost 1 base, J lost 4 bases, and 8 bases lay in between. This CDR3 is CAWSATRYNSPLHF. CDR3 bases: TGTGCCTGGAGTGCGACTCGATATAATTCACCCCTCCACTTT.

For the CDR3, the DNA is TGTGCCAGCAGTATTCAATGGGGGGAGGAAGAGGATAACACCATATATTTT. It yields the protein CASSIQWGEEEDNTIYF. The J gene is TRBJ1-3, the V gene TRBV9, with D possibly TRBD1 on 5 matching bases. This CDR3 has 17 residues. In germline, CDR1 is SGDLS, CDR2 YYNGEE. Trimming stripped 5 bases from V and 7 bases from J, with 25 bases between.

The rearrangement joins TRBV7-9 to TRBJ1-4, with a tentative D call TRBD1 (6 bases). In germline, CDR1 is SEHNR, CDR2 FQNEAQ (reference sequence). The V end lost 3 bases, the J end lost 5 bases, and 19 bases lay between the germline ends. CDR3 length: 17 amino acids. For the CDR3, the DNA is TGTGCCAGCAGCTTGGGGACTACAGGGCTCCAAAATGAAAAACTGTTTTTT. This sequence encodes CASSLGTTGLQNEKLFF.

In this sample, this clone turned up once. This chain uses TRBV9 with TRBJ2-2, with 9 bases lining up with TRBD2. The CDR3 length is 15 residues. CDR1 and CDR2 (germline): SGDLS, YYNGEE. The junction had 6 bases not matched to a gene; V was cut back by 4 bases and J by 5 bases. CDR3 nucleotides: TGTGCCAGCAGCCCGGGACTAGCCATAACCGGGGAGCTGTTTTTT. The encoded protein is CASSPGLAITGELFF.

V gene TRBV13 combines with J gene TRBJ1-1; possible D gene TRBD1, 6 bases. V shed 0 bases and J shed 6 bases, with 8 bases lying between them. Germline lookup yields CDR1 PRHDT and CDR2 FYEKMQ (reference sequence). CDR3 length: 13 amino acids. The CDR3 DNA follows: TGTGCCAGCAGCTTAGGACAGGGCCCTGAAGCTTTCTTT. Residues: CASSLGQGPEAFF.

The sample holds a few counts of this clone. V usage is TRBV5-1 and J usage is TRBJ1-1, with no clear D. This CDR3 comprises 14 residues. The germline V and J ends were trimmed by 4 bases and 1 base, with 11 bases remaining between them. Germline V gene lookup returns CDR1 SGHRS and CDR2 YFSETQ. The CDR3: CASSSGRRNTEAFF. CDR3 nucleotide sequence: TGCGCCAGCAGCAGCGGACGGAGGAACACTGAAGCTTTCTTT.